This T cell receptor (beta chain) stems from a study of beta chain features in type 1 diabetes. The germline V gene encodes CDR1 SGHNT and CDR2 YYREEE (reference sequence). There are 14 residues in the CDR3. Trimming took off 3 bases at V and 3 bases at J, with 12 bases between the two ends. Whole-study findings and limits: Any role of HLA type in TCRB rearrangement remained unresolved here. PCR might pick shorter templates more often, in the same way for patients and controls. Within each of all four CD4+ subsets, Type 1 diabetes patients had TCRB CDR3s that were moderately but significantly shorter.

CD4+ naive, central memory, regulatory and stem cell-like memory subsets were isolated by sorting on CD45RO/CCR7/CD25/CD127/CD95/CD27. This clone has only one observation. The target antigen is unknown. The authors reverse transcribed all of the isolated RNA, so sequencing captured expressed TCRB transcripts. Only in-frame clones appear in the TCRdb table, and some are missing; sequencing was by immunoSEQ multiplex PCR. The sample includes under 300,000 clones, 20% of them seen just once. The chain has TRBV5-4 and TRBJ1-2; D not certain. The sequenced material came from naive CD4+ T cells from blood. The TCR was taken from a woman aged 40-49 years with type 1 diabetes. The CDR3 reads CASSSDWSDYGYTF. The CDR3 DNA reads as TGTGCCAGCAGCTCGGACTGGTCGGACTATGGCTACACCTTC.